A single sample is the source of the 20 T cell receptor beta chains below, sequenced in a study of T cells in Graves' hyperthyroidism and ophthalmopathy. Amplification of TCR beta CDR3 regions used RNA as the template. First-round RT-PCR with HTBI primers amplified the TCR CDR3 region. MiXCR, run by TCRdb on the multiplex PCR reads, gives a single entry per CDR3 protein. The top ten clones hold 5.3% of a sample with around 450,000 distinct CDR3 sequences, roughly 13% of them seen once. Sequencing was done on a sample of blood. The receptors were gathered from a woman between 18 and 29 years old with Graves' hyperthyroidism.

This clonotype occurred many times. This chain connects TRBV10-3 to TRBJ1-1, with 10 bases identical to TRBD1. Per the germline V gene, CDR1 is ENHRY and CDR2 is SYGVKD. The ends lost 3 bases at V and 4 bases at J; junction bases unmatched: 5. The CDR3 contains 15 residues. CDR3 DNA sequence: TGTGCCATCAGTGACACTGGACAGGGGGTCACTGAAGCTTTCTTT. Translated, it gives CAISDTGQGVTEAFF.

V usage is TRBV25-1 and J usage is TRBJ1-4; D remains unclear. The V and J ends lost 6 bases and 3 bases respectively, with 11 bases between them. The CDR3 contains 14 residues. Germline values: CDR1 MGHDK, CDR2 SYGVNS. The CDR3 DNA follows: TGTGCCAGCAGCGCGTCGACCCCTAATGAAAAACTGTTTTTT. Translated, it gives CASSASTPNEKLFF.

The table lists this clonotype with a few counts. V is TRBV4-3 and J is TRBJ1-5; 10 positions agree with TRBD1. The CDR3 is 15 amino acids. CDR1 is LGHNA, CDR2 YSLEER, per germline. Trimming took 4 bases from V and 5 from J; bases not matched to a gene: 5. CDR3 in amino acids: CASSPRTGGDQPQHF. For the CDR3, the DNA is TGCGCCAGCAGCCCGCGGACAGGGGGAGATCAGCCCCAGCATTTT.

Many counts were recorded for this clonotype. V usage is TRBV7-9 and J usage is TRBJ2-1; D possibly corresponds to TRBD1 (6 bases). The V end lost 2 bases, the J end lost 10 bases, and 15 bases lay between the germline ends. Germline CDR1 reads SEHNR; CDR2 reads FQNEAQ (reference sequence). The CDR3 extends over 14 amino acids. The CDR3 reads CASSLLVAGDEQFF. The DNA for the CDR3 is TGTGCCAGCAGCTTACTCGTGGCAGGGGACGAGCAGTTCTTC.

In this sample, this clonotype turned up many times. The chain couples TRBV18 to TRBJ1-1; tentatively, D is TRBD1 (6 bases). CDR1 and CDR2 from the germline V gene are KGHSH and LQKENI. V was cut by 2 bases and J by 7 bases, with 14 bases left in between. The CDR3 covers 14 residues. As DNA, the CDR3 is TGTGCCAGCTCACCAGAAAGGGGGTACGGTGAAGCTTTCTTT. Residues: CASSPERGYGEAFF.

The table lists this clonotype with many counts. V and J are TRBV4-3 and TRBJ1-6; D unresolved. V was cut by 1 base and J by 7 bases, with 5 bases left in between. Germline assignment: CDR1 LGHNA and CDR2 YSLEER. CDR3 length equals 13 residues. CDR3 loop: CASSQVGNSPLHF. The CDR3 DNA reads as TGCGCCAGCAGCCAAGTGGGGAATTCACCCCTCCACTTT.

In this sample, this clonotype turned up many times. CDR3 region: CASSRAGLQKDVQFF. The CDR3 bases are TGTGCCAGCAGCCGGGCGGGACTACAGAAGGATGTGCAGTTCTTC. V usage is TRBV14 and J usage is TRBJ2-1, with TRBD2 matching 7 bases. The CDR3 runs 15 residues. With 4 bases clipped from V and 12 bases from J, the junction kept 15 bases outside the gene matches. Germline V lookup: CDR1 SGHDN, CDR2 FVKESK.

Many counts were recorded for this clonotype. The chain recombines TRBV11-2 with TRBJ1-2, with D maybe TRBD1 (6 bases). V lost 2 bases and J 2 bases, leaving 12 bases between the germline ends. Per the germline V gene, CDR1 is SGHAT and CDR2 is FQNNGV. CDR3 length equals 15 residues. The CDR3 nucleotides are TGTGCCAGCAGCTTAATGGGGGGCCTAAACTATGGCTACACCTTC. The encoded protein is CASSLMGGLNYGYTF.

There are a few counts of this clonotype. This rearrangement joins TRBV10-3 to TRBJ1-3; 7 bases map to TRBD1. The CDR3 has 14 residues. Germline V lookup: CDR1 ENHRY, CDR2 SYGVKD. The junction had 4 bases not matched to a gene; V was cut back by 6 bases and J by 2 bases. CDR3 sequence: CAISQDRAGNTIYF. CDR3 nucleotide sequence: TGTGCCATCAGCCAAGACAGGGCTGGAAACACCATATATTTT.

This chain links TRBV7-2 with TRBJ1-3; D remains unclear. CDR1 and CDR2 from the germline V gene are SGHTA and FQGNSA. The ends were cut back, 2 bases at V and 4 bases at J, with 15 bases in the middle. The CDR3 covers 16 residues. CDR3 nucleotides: TGTGCCAGCAGCTTAAGCAAAGGGATCGGAGGAAACACCATATATTTT. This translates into CASSLSKGIGGNTIYF.

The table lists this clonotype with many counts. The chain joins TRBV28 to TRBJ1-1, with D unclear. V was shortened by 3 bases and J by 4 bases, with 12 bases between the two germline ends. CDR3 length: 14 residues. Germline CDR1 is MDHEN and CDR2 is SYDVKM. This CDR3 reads CASSLAGRITEAFF. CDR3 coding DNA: TGTGCCAGCAGTTTGGCCGGGAGGATCACTGAAGCTTTCTTT.

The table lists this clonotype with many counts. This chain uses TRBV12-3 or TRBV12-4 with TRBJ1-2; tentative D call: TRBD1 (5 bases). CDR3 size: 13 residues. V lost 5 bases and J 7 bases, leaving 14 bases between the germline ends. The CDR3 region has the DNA TGTGCCAGCAGTCCAGGGTTAAGATCTGGCTACACCTTC. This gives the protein CASSPGLRSGYTF.

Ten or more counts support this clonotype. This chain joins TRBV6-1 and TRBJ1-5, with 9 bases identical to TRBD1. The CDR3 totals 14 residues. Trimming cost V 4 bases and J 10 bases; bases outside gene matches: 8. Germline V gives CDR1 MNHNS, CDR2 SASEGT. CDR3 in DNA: TGTGCCAGCAGTGTAATACAGGGGGCGCAACCCCAGCATTTT. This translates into CASSVIQGAQPQHF.

CDR3 nucleotides: TGCGCCAGCAGCTATGGCCGGGAGACCCAGTACTTC. This encodes CASSYGRETQYF. V and J are TRBV4-1 and TRBJ2-5; D remains unclear. Germline CDR1 reads MGHRA; CDR2 reads YSYEKL. Trimming pared 5 bases from V and 5 bases from J, leaving 9 bases between. The CDR3 covers 12 residues.

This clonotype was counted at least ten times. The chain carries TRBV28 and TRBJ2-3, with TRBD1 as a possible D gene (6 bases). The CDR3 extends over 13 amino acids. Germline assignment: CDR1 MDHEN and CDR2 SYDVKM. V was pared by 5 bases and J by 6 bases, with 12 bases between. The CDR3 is CASSILQGDTQYF. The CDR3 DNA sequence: TGTGCCAGCAGTATATTACAGGGTGATACGCAGTATTTT.

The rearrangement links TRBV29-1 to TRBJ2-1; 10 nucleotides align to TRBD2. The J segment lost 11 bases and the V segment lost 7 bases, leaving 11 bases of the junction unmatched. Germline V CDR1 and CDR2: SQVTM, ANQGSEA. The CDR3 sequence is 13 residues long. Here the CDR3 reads CSARLAGTMKQFF. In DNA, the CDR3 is TGCAGCGCCCGACTAGCGGGTACAATGAAGCAGTTCTTC.

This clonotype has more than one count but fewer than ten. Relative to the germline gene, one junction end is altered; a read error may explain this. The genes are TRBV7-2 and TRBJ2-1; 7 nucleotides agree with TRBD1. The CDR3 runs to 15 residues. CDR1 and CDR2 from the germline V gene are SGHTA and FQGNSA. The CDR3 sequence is CASSHKGTDHNEQFF. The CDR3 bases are TGCGCCAGCAGCCACAAAGGGACAGACCACAATGAGCAGTTCTTC. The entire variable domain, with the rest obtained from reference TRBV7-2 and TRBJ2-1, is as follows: GAGVSQSPSNKVTEKGKDVELRCDPISGHTALYWYRQSLGQGLEFLIYFQGNSAPDKSGLPSDRFSAERTGGSVSTLTIQRTQQEDSAVYLCASSHKGTDHNEQFFGPGTRLTVL.

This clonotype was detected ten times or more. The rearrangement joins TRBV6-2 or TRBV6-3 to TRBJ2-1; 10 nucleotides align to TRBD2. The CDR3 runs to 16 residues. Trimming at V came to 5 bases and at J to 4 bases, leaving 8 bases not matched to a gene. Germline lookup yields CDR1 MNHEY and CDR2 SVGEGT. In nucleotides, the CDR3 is TGTGCCAGCAGTACCTCTAGCGGGGGAAATTACAATGAGCAGTTCTTC. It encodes CASSTSSGGNYNEQFF.

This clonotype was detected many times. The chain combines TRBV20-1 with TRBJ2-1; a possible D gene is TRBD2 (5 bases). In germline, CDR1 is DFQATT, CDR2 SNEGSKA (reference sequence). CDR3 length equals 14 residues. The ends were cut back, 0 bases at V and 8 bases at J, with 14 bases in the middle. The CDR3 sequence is CSARDPGGGDEQFF. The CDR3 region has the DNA TGCAGTGCTAGAGATCCAGGAGGAGGCGATGAGCAGTTCTTC.

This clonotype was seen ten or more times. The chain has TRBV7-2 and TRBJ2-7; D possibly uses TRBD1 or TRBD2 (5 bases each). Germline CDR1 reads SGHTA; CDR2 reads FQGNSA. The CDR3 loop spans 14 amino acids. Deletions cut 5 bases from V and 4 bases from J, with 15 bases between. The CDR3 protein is CASSPPGPIYEQYF. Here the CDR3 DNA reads TGTGCCAGCAGCCCGCCGGGACCCATATACGAGCAGTACTTC.